This T cell receptor beta chain was obtained from a study of blood T cell repertoires in COVID-19. Study-wide background: The United States, Italy and Spain provided the acute and convalescent COVID-19 samples.

Per the original methods: The authors estimated nucleated cell counts from reference gene primer amplification. Sequenced by immunoSEQ multiplex PCR; TCRdb stores in-frame clones only, minus some. Clonal size and the V and J genes are those of that table, whereas D and trimming came from the DNA. The sample holds fewer than 300,000 clones, more than 65% seen once. This CDR3 has 17 residues. V trimming: 1 base; J trimming: 4 bases; junction bases outside the gene matches: 9. Germline-derived CDR1 and CDR2 are SGHTA and FQGNSA. This chain connects TRBV7-2 to TRBJ2-1; 8 bases are shared with TRBD2. The receptor was isolated from a young woman with acute or convalescent COVID-19. Source material: peripheral blood. The CDR3 DNA reads as TGTGCCAGCAGCTTAGACTCGGGACTAGTGGGGTACAATGAGCAGTTCTTC. This encodes CASSLDSGLVGYNEQFF.